This T cell receptor (beta chain) was captured in a study of blood T cell repertoires in COVID-19. Measured with immunoSEQ multiplex PCR; TCRdb has only the in-frame clones, and not every one. The table has 83,000 or so clones, roughly 86% seen once. This clone was counted only a few times. This clonotype originated in a human donor in a cohort sampled during active COVID-19. Sequenced input: peripheral blood.

The CDR3 nucleotides are TGTGCCAGCAGCTCCACAGGGGGCCCGAATTCACCCCTCCACTTT. It specifies CASSSTGGPNSPLHF. The rearrangement uses TRBV9 and TRBJ1-6; 9 bases are a match to TRBD1. The junction had 6 bases not matched to a gene; V was cut back by 4 bases and J by 7 bases. Germline CDR1 and CDR2: SGDLS and YYNGEE. This CDR3 has 15 residues.